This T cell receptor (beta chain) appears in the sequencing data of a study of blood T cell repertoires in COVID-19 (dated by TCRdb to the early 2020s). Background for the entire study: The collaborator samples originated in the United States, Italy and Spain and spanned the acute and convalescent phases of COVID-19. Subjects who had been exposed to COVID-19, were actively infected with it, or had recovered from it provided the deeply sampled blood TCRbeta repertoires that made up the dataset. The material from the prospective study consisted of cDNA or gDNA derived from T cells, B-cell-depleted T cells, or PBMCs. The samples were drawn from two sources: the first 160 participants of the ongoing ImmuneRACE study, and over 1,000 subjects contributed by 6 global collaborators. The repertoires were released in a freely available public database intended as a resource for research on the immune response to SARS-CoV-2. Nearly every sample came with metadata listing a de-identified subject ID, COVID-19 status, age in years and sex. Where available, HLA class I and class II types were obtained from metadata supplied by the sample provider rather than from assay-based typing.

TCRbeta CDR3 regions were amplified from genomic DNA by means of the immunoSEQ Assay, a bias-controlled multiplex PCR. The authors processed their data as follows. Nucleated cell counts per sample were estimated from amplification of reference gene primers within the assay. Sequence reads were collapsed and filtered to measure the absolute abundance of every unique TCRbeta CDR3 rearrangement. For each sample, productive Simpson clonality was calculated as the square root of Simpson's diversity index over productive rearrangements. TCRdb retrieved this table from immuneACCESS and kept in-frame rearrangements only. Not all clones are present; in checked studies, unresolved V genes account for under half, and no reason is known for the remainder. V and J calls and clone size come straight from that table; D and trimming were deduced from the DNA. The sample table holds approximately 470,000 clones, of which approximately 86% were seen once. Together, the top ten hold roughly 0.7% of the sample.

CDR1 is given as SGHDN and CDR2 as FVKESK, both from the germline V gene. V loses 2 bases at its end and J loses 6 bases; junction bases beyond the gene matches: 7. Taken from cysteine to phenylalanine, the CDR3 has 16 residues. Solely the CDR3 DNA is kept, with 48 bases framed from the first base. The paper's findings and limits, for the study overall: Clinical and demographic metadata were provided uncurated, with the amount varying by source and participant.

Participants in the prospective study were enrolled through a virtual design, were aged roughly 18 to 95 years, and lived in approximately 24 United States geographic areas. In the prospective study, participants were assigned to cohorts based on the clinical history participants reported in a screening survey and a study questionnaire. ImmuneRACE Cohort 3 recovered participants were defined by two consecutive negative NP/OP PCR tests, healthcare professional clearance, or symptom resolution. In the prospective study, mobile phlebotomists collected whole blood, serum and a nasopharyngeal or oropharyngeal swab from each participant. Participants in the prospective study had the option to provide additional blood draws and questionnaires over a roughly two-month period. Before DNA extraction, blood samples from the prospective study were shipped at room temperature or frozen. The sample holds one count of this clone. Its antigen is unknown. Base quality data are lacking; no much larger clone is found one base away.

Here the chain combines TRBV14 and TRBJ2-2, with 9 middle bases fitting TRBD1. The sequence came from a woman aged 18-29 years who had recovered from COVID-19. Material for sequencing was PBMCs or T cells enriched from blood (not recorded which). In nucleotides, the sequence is TGTGCCAGCAGCCAATTTGCGGGACAGGGCGCCGGGGAGCTGTTTTTT. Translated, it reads CASSQFAGQGAGELFF. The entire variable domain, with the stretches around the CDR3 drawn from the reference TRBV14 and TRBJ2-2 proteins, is EAGVTQFPSHSVIEKGQTVTLRCDPISGHDNLYWYRRVMGKEIKFLLHFVKESKQDESGMPNNRFLAERTGGTYSTLKVQPAELEDSGVYFCASSQFAGQGAGELFFGEGSRLTVL.